This T cell receptor (beta chain) originates from a study of blood T cell repertoires in COVID-19. The V gene lost 3 bases and the J gene lost 5 bases, with 8 bases spanning the gap. CDR1 and CDR2 from the germline V gene are DFQATT and SNEGSKA (reference sequence). The CDR3 runs 13 residues. TCRdb's copy holds only in-frame clones and misses some; the assay was immunoSEQ multiplex PCR. The sample consists of around 50,000 clones, over 70% of them appearing once. The clonotype was recovered from a human donor in a cohort sampled during active COVID-19. The sequencing input was peripheral blood. This chain links TRBV20-1 with TRBJ1-6; D gene ambiguous. The CDR3 nucleotides read TGCAGTGCTAGTAACAGACATAATTCACCCCTCCACTTT. Translated: CSASNRHNSPLHF.